The sequence of this TCR beta chain was determined in a study of tumor-infiltrating lymphocytes in primary liver carcinoma (dated by TCRdb to about 2017). At the level of the whole study: Of the five patients (three men and two women, aged 30 to 69 years), four had hepatocellular carcinoma and one had combined HCC and intrahepatic cholangiocarcinoma. TCRbeta repertoire sequencing covered 35 or so specimens from 5 patients: 25 tumor regions, 5 adjacent noncancerous liver tissues and 5 peripheral blood samples. The roughly 24 tumor region samples were profiled with Agilent mRNA microarrays so that TCRbeta repertoire diversity could be related to the local molecular phenotype. Each sample produced about 3.5 to 7.13 million productive TCRbeta reads, and read depth showed no significant difference between tissue types. The tumors of the five patients were staged as T1-T3 N0M0, with maximum diameters ranging from roughly 4 to 10 cm. Across five regions of each liver tumor, along with adjacent normal tissue and blood, the study brought together TCRbeta repertoire sequencing, expression microarrays and whole-exome sequencing. High reproducibility was observed for the technical replicate repertoires, with mean shared-clone rates approximately 0.9 and correlation coefficients above 0.95.

In regard to this clonotype: Its antigen is unknown. A much more abundant neighbour one base away suggests this may be a read error.

Study-wide findings and limitations: The top 250 clones accounted for a significantly greater share of the repertoire in tumors than in blood (p = 0.039). Only 4 or 5 patients were included in the study, and the authors note that the findings should be validated in a larger study. Comparison of CD4+ and CD8+ T cell repertoires was precluded by the use of bulk unsorted samples. Repertoire overlap was higher between tumor regions (mean around 36%) than tumor-adjacent (approximately 17%) or tumor-blood (approximately 15%) pairs, consistent with antigen-driven expansion. Only the TCR beta chain was sequenced, which likely underestimates true repertoire diversity because unpaired alpha chains were not captured. Only about 7-24% of top clones were found in all five regions of a tumor, suggesting spatial heterogeneity of tumor-infiltrating T cells.

TCRbeta-specific cDNA was reverse-transcribed from 500 to 550 ng total RNA using a constant-region primer and ProtoScript II reverse transcriptase. Construction of the TCRbeta libraries relied on three nested rounds of multiplex PCR, following a slightly modified ARM-PCR procedure. Multiplex TRBV1-TRBV30 forward primers and a Cbeta reverse primer were used in the first two PCR rounds, each of which was run for approximately 9 cycles. Sample barcodes and Illumina adapters were attached in a final 25-cycle PCR using Deep VentR polymerase. Before sequencing, amplicons of 200-500 bp were gel-purified using a QIAquick gel extraction kit. An Illumina HiSeq 2500 was used to sequence the TCRbeta amplicons with 250-bp paired-end reads. As for the authors' bioinformatics: Reads were quality-trimmed with Trimmomatic v0.33, and paired reads were merged with FLASH v1.2.11 to recover full CDR3 sequences. V, D and J germline segments were assigned to the rearranged TCRbeta sequences by MiGEC v1.2.1b. Clonotype statistics and Shannon-Wiener diversity indices were calculated with VDJtools v1.0.0. To cut down on sampling bias, every analysis after diversity analysis relied on just the 250 most abundant clonotypes from each sample. TCRdb redid the processing of the public reads, applying fastp at Q25 and MiXCR, and retained in-frame beta chains. Under each unique CDR3 protein, matching rows form one entry showing the most common genes and DNA. The V and J calls were determined by TCRdb, not by the authors. The sample table records fewer than 110,000 distinct CDR3 sequences; under 70% of these occur just once. The ten largest clones represent 12% of the sample.

Relative to germline, V is missing 0 bases and J is missing 12 bases, with 6 bases of the junction outside any gene match. CDR3 length: 12 amino acids, cysteine to phenylalanine. Only CDR3 DNA is held: 36 bases, read in frame from base 1. Via the germline V gene (reference sequence), CDR1 is GTSNPN and CDR2 SVGIG. Without any cell sorting, total RNA and DNA were co-extracted from around 18-30 mg of bulk tissue using the AllPrep DNA/RNA mini kit. Between late 2015 and March 2016, about five patients in China with histopathologically diagnosed primary liver carcinoma had their tumors surgically resected. Patients had chronic HBV infection and were treatment-naive at sampling. Each tumor was sampled at five spatially separated regions: the superior, inferior, left-lateral and right-lateral poles and the tumor centre. Histology showed that every tumor sample contained more than 75% viable tumor cells. Fresh tumor and adjacent tissue pieces were bisected; one half was stored in RNAlater at -80°C, the other sent for histology.

The sample comprised liver tumor tissue from sampling region 2. The cell subset or site label on this specimen signifies: tumor region T2, inferior pole. The rearranged chain carries TRBV30 and TRBJ1-1; 8 bases in between match TRBD1. The origin of this receptor is a woman aged 55-69 years with primary liver carcinoma and hepatitis B virus infection. The CDR3 amino acid sequence is: CAWSVRDRITFF. The sequence in DNA is TGTGCCTGGAGTGTACGGGACAGGATAACTTTCTTT.